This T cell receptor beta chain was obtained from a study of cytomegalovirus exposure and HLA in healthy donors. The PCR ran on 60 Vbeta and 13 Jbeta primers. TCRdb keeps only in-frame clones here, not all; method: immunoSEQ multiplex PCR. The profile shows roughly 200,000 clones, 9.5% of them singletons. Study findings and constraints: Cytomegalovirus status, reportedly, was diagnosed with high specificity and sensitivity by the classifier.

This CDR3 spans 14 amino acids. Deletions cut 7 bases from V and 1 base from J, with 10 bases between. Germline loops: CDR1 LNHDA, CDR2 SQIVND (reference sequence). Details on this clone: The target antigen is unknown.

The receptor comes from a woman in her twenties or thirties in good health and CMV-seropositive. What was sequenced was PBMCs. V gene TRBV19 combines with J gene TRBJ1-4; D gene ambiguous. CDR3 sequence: CASNVARTNEKLFF. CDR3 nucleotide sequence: TGTGCCAGTAACGTCGCGAGAACTAATGAAAAACTGTTTTTT.